The 26 T cell receptor beta chains below all came from one sample that was sequenced in a study of T cells expressing NK-cell markers. TCRdb reprocessed the 5' RACE reads, keeping one entry per CDR3 protein, no DNA. Its table records 400,000 to 450,000 distinct CDR3 sequences. Sequencing input: blood T cells: a sorted CD56 or NKG2C T cell subset, CD4+ or CD8+ T cells, or bulk PBMC T cells (not recorded which). The origin of the receptors is a woman aged 18-69 years in good health.

V gene TRBV7-9 combines with J gene TRBJ1-1; with no DNA, the TCRdb D assignment of TRBD1 cannot be verified. From germline, CDR1 is SEHNR and CDR2 FQNEAQ (reference sequence). There are 16 residues in the CDR3. CDR3 sequence: CASSLMRGRGNTEAFF.

The chain carries TRBV25-1 and TRBJ1-6; TCRdb selects TRBD1, and the lack of DNA leaves this call unchecked. The germline CDR1 and CDR2 sequences are MGHDK and SYGVNS. The CDR3 has 13 amino acids. CDR3 loop: CASRTGENSPLHF.

This chain links TRBV5-5 with TRBJ2-3; TCRdb gives TRBD1 as the D gene, but with no DNA this cannot be confirmed. Germline assignment: CDR1 SGHKS and CDR2 YYEKEE (reference sequence). CDR3 length: 15 residues. Here the CDR3 reads CASSFAWGPTDTQYF.

The chain employs TRBV7-2 and TRBJ2-3. The CDR3 loop spans 11 amino acids. Germline CDR1 and CDR2: SGHTA and FQGNSA. The CDR3 protein is CASGGADTQYF. Filled out from reference TRBV7-2 and TRBJ2-3, the complete variable domain reads GAGVSQSPSNKVTEKGKDVELRCDPISGHTALYWYRQSLGQGLEFLIYFQGNSAPDKSGLPSDRFSAERTGGSVSTLTIQRTQQEDSAVYLCASGGADTQYFGPGTRLTVL.

V and J are TRBV20-1 and TRBJ2-5; TCRdb indicates TRBD2, and absent DNA this call remains unverified. This CDR3 is 14 amino acids long. Germline CDR1 reads DFQATT; CDR2 reads SNEGSKA (reference sequence). CDR3 in amino acids: CSARVRGGSETQYF.

The V and J genes are TRBV7-9 and TRBJ2-1; TCRdb's assignment of TRBD2 cannot be checked, as there is no DNA. Per the germline V gene, CDR1 is SEHNR and CDR2 is FQNEAQ (reference sequence). The CDR3 contains 16 residues. This CDR3 reads CASSSHTSGGAYEQFF.

This rearrangement joins TRBV4-2 to TRBJ2-7. The germline V gene encodes CDR1 LGHNA and CDR2 YNFKEQ. The CDR3 loop spans 15 amino acids. The CDR3 loop is CASSQDRRTGDEQYF.

The V and J genes are TRBV10-3 and TRBJ1-1. Germline CDR1 is ENHRY and CDR2 is SYGVKD. This CDR3 is built from 14 residues. CDR3 residues: CAISEPGKNTEAFF.

This chain joins TRBV20-1 and TRBJ1-1. CDR1 and CDR2 from the germline V gene are DFQATT and SNEGSKA (reference sequence). This CDR3 has 13 amino acids. Here the CDR3 reads CSASSGLDTEAFF.

The V and J genes are TRBV11-1 and TRBJ1-1; without DNA, the TCRdb call of TRBD1 cannot be checked. CDR3 size: 15 residues. Germline CDR1 SGHAT, CDR2 FQDESV (reference sequence). Here the CDR3 reads CASSFGTGGFTEAFF.

The V and J genes are TRBV18 and TRBJ2-1; TCRdb reports TRBD1, a call that lacks DNA to check it against. Germline V gene sequence: CDR1 KGHSH, CDR2 LQKENI. The CDR3 runs to 15 residues. The CDR3 is CASSPGGHLDNEQFF. The full variable domain, its missing parts supplied by reference TRBV18 and TRBJ2-1, is NAGVMQNPRHLVRRRGQEARLRCSPMKGHSHVYWYRQLPEEGLKFMVYLQKENIIDESGMPKERFSAEFPKEGPSILRIQQVVRGDSAAYFCASSPGGHLDNEQFFGPGTRLTVL.

The V and J genes are TRBV20-1 and TRBJ1-2. The CDR3 runs 14 residues. Germline CDR1 is DFQATT and CDR2 is SNEGSKA (reference sequence). CDR3 sequence: CSAFGIWGPGGYTF.

The rearrangement links TRBV4-3 to TRBJ2-3; lacking DNA, the TRBD1 call made by TCRdb goes unchecked. Per the germline V gene, CDR1 is LGHNA and CDR2 is YSLEER. The CDR3 loop spans 15 amino acids. CDR3 in amino acids: CASSQDTGGTDTQYF.

The chain is built from TRBV11-2 and TRBJ2-1; TCRdb calls TRBD1, which cannot be checked without DNA. The CDR3 totals 15 residues. Germline V gives CDR1 SGHAT, CDR2 FQNNGV. CDR3 sequence: CASSLGYPGHNEQFF.

This chain links TRBV4-3 with TRBJ1-5; TCRdb names TRBD1, which stays unverified in the absence of DNA. The germline V gene encodes CDR1 LGHNA and CDR2 YSLEER. CDR3 length: 14 amino acids. CDR3 sequence reads: CASSQGTGYQPQHF.

V gene TRBV6-5 combines with J gene TRBJ2-5; TCRdb's assignment of TRBD2 cannot be checked, as there is no DNA. In germline, CDR1 is MNHEY, CDR2 SVGAGI. There are 14 residues in the CDR3. The CDR3 loop reads CASSYRELKETQYF.

The chain combines TRBV20-1 with TRBJ1-5; TCRdb picks TRBD1, but there is no DNA to check that call. Germline CDR1 and CDR2: DFQATT and SNEGSKA (reference sequence). The CDR3 has 15 amino acids. CDR3: CSARGPGQGTQPQHF.

The chain combines TRBV15 with TRBJ1-2; the D call from TCRdb, TRBD1, cannot be confirmed without DNA. CDR3 length equals 15 residues. Per the germline V gene, CDR1 is LNHNV and CDR2 is YYDKDF (reference sequence). The chain's CDR3 is CATSAWDRGTYGYTF.

This sequence joins TRBV7-3 and TRBJ2-1; the TRBD2 assignment by TCRdb is unverifiable without DNA. Germline V gene data show CDR1 as SGHTA and CDR2 as FQGTGA. CDR3 length: 16 amino acids. The CDR3 reads CASSSYLAGGPGEQFF.

This rearrangement joins TRBV7-3 to TRBJ2-3; TCRdb calls TRBD2, which cannot be checked without DNA. This CDR3 has 14 amino acids. The germline V gene has CDR1 SGHTA and CDR2 FQGTGA. The CDR3 sequence is CASSRGLAGDTQYF. The full variable domain, completed using reference TRBV7-3 and TRBJ2-3, is GAGVSQTPSNKVTEKGKYVELRCDPISGHTALYWYRQSLGQGPEFLIYFQGTGAADDSGLPNDRFFAVRPEGSVSTLKIQRTERGDSAVYLCASSRGLAGDTQYFGPGTRLTVL.

The gene calls are TRBV6-1 and TRBJ2-6; TCRdb proposes TRBD2, but this gene call is untestable without DNA. Looked up from germline, CDR1 is MNHNS and CDR2 is SASEGT. This CDR3 spans 15 amino acids. The CDR3: CASSPMEVGANVLTF.

The chain uses TRBV12-3 or TRBV12-4 and TRBJ2-1; TCRdb picks TRBD1, but there is no DNA to check that call. The length of the CDR3 is 16 residues. CDR3 amino acids: CASSPPGGRSYNEQFF.

This chain links TRBV25-1 with TRBJ2-1; TCRdb designates TRBD2, a call that cannot be tested without DNA. Germline lookup yields CDR1 MGHDK and CDR2 SYGVNS. CDR3 length equals 15 residues. The chain's CDR3 is CASSDIAGGDNEQFF.

The CDR3 reads CSVEGRDYGYTF. The chain uses TRBV29-1 and TRBJ1-2; TCRdb's assignment of TRBD1 cannot be checked, as there is no DNA. CDR3 length: 12 amino acids. The germline CDR1 and CDR2 sequences are SQVTM and ANQGSEA.

The chain combines TRBV12-3 or TRBV12-4 with TRBJ2-1; TCRdb lists TRBD2, though no DNA is available to test this call. The CDR3 totals 14 residues. The CDR3 sequence: CASSLEGRFGEQFF.

The chain has TRBV5-1 and TRBJ2-3. Germline CDR1 SGHRS, CDR2 YFSETQ. The CDR3 sequence is 16 residues long. The CDR3 spells CASSLARIPQRRTQYF.